This T cell receptor (beta chain) was retrieved from a study of shared clonotypes between healthy human individuals. Trimming cost V 4 bases and J 9 bases; bases outside gene matches: 9. Germline values: CDR1 SNHLY, CDR2 FYNNEI. This CDR3 spans 14 amino acids. Repertoires were generated with immunoSEQ multiplex PCR, while TCRdb's copy carries only in-frame clones and drops some. The sample lists hundreds of thousands of clones, more than 95% occurring once. The specimen was naive CD4+ T cells sorted from blood. Subset specified: CD45RA+ positively selected. This clonotype was sampled from a woman younger than 45 in good health. V gene TRBV2 combines with J gene TRBJ2-1; 7 positions match TRBD2. The CDR3 region is CASSVAGVMGEQFF. CDR3 coding DNA: TGTGCCAGCAGTGTTGCGGGAGTGATGGGTGAGCAGTTCTTC.